The 27 T cell receptor beta chains presented below share a single source sample, sequenced in a study of CD8+CD57+ T cells in acquired aplastic anemia. Sequenced patients had shown CD8+CD57+ cell expansion by flow cytometry. Genomic DNA constituted the template upon which TCR beta VDJ and CDR3 profiling was performed. From the reads, TCRdb called clonotypes with MiXCR, one entry per CDR3 protein. The data hold fewer than 200,000 distinct CDR3 sequences, with over 70% observed a single time. Source material: sorted CD4+, CD8+, or CD8+CD57+ T cells (not recorded which) from PBMCs. The receptors here all came from a human donor with aplastic anemia.

In its sample, this clonotype was seen many times. The chain carries TRBV7-9 and TRBJ1-2; D ambiguous. Between the trimmed V and J ends, which lost 5 bases and 4 bases, there was a span of 17 bases. Germline V lookup: CDR1 SEHNR, CDR2 FQNEAQ (reference sequence). There are 15 residues in the CDR3. In nucleotides, the CDR3 is TGTGCCAGCAGCGCATTGACTGATAGAGGCTATGGCTACACCTTC. It codes for CASSALTDRGYGYTF.

This rearrangement joins TRBV14 to TRBJ1-4, with a possible D match to TRBD1 (6 bases). The CDR3 contains 16 residues. V lost 5 bases and J 7 bases, leaving 20 bases between the germline ends. CDR1 is SGHDN, CDR2 FVKESK, per germline. The CDR3 DNA reads as TGTGCCAGCAGCGGCTTGCGGGCCCTAGGGGGTGAAAAACTGTTTTTT. It is translated as CASSGLRALGGEKLFF.

This chain connects TRBV6-4 to TRBJ2-7, with 10 nucleotides matching TRBD1. After removal of 9 bases from V and 4 bases from J, the junction contained 9 bases not matched to a gene. This CDR3 comprises 14 residues. Germline CDR1 and CDR2: MRHNA and SNTAGT. DNA for the CDR3: TGTGCCAGTAGGAACGACAGGGGGCAATACGAGCAGTACTTC. Encoded protein: CASRNDRGQYEQYF.

V is TRBV20-1 and J is TRBJ1-2, with D possibly TRBD1 on 5 matching bases. CDR3 length equals 16 residues. Germline V gene data show CDR1 as DFQATT and CDR2 as SNEGSKA (reference sequence). The V and J ends lost 0 bases and 2 bases respectively, with 16 bases between them. CDR3 sequence: CSARDLPGRGNYGYTF. CDR3 DNA: TGCAGTGCTAGAGATCTCCCCGGGAGGGGCAACTATGGCTACACCTTC.

The chain employs TRBV7-6 and TRBJ2-7, with a weak D call TRBD1 (6 bases). The CDR3 is made up of 16 amino acids. V lost 8 bases, J lost 0 bases, and 20 bases lay in between. From germline, CDR1 is SGHVS and CDR2 FNYEAQ. The CDR3 loop is CASSLSALTGSYEQYF. As DNA, the CDR3 is TGTGCCAGCTCACTTTCAGCCTTGACAGGCTCCTACGAGCAGTACTTC.

The genes are TRBV20-1 and TRBJ2-1; D gene unclear. The CDR3 runs 15 residues. The germline CDR1 and CDR2 sequences are DFQATT and SNEGSKA (reference sequence). Trimming removed 0 bases at V and 5 bases at J, with 14 bases between. The CDR3 spells CSARDPLDPDNEQFF. CDR3 DNA: TGCAGTGCTAGAGATCCCCTAGACCCAGACAATGAGCAGTTCTTC.

The gene calls are TRBV5-4 and TRBJ2-5, with 8 bases lining up with TRBD1. J lost 3 bases, V lost 3 bases, and 7 bases had no gene match. This CDR3 has 15 amino acids. The V gene's germline CDR1 is SGHNT and CDR2 YYREEE (reference sequence). The chain's CDR3 is CASSSAPTGEETQYF. The CDR3 nucleotides read TGTGCCAGCAGCTCGGCACCGACAGGGGAAGAGACCCAGTACTTC.

The chain recombines TRBV20-1 with TRBJ2-7, with D possibly TRBD2 on 6 matching bases. CDR3 length equals 13 residues. Germline assignment: CDR1 DFQATT and CDR2 SNEGSKA (reference sequence). V lost 5 bases to trimming and J lost 3 bases, with 14 bases between them. Here the CDR3 DNA reads TGCAGTGCTCCGGGACTCCTGAACTACGAGCAGTACTTC. Amino acids: CSAPGLLNYEQYF.

V and J are TRBV2 and TRBJ2-3, with D possibly matching TRBD2 (5 bases). The CDR3 covers 15 residues. CDR1 SNHLY and CDR2 FYNNEI come from the germline V gene. V was clipped by 6 bases and J by 4 bases, with 17 bases between them. This CDR3 is CASRRTGWNADTQYF. DNA of the CDR3: TGTGCCAGCAGGCGGACTGGGTGGAACGCAGATACGCAGTATTTT. Using reference TRBV2 and TRBJ2-3 for the parts outside the CDR3, the full variable domain is EPEVTQTPSHQVTQMGQEVILRCVPISNHLYFYWYRQILGQKVEFLVSFYNNEISEKSEIFDDQFSVERPDGSNFTLKIRSTKLEDSAMYFCASRRTGWNADTQYFGPGTRLTVL.

V usage is TRBV2 and J usage is TRBJ1-3, with D possibly matching TRBD1 (5 bases). V was cut by 4 bases and J by 0 bases, with 7 bases left in between. The CDR3 sequence is 14 residues long. Looked up from germline, CDR1 is SNHLY and CDR2 is FYNNEI. The CDR3: CASSGQPSGNTIYF. CDR3 bases: TGTGCCAGCAGTGGACAGCCCTCTGGAAACACCATATATTTT.

J is TRBJ2-7 and V is TRBV7-8; TRBD1 matches 9 bases. Germline values: CDR1 SGHVS, CDR2 FQNEAQ. The V gene end was trimmed by 2 bases and the J gene end by 4 bases; junction bases not matched to a gene: 6. The CDR3 is made up of 15 amino acids. The CDR3: CASSLIRQGVYEQYF. The DNA of the CDR3 is TGTGCCAGCAGCTTAATTAGACAGGGGGTGTACGAGCAGTACTTC.

The J gene is TRBJ1-5, the V gene TRBV7-2; D perhaps matches TRBD1 (6 bases). CDR3 length: 14 amino acids. Looked up from germline, CDR1 is SGHTA and CDR2 is FQGNSA. The ends were cut back, 4 bases at V and 6 bases at J, with 13 bases in the middle. Here the CDR3 DNA reads TGTGCCAGCAGCTCTACAGGGTCCAGTCAGCCCCAGCATTTT. This codes for CASSSTGSSQPQHF.

The chain joins TRBV19 to TRBJ1-6; 7 positions match TRBD1. The CDR3 spans 12 residues. Germline CDR1 is LNHDA and CDR2 is SQIVND (reference sequence). V trimming: 6 bases; J trimming: 10 bases; junction bases outside the gene matches: 3. The CDR3 reads CASRRQGSPLHF. The DNA for the CDR3 is TGTGCCAGTAGACGACAGGGCTCACCCCTCCACTTT.

A few counts support this clonotype. The chain carries TRBV19 and TRBJ1-5; unclear D gene. V was cut by 6 bases and J by 4 bases, with 16 bases left in between. The CDR3 length is 15 residues. Germline CDR1 is LNHDA and CDR2 is SQIVND (reference sequence). The CDR3 protein is CASSIGVIPNQPQHF. In nucleotides, the CDR3 is TGTGCCAGTAGCATCGGGGTTATCCCTAATCAGCCCCAGCATTTT.

This chain joins TRBV15 and TRBJ1-2; D gene uncertain. The CDR3 length is 15 residues. V lost 0 bases and J 5 bases, leaving 13 bases between the germline ends. Germline V gene lookup returns CDR1 LNHNV and CDR2 YYDKDF (reference sequence). The CDR3 DNA follows: TGTGCCACCAGCAGAGATCGCGGGGAGGCGTATGGCTACACCTTC. Translated: CATSRDRGEAYGYTF. The variable domain in full, completed from reference TRBV15 and TRBJ1-2, reads DAMVIQNPRYQVTQFGKPVTLSCSQTLNHNVMYWYQQKSSQAPKLLFHYYDKDFNNEADTPDNFQSRRPNTSFCFLDIRSPGLGDTAMYLCATSRDRGEAYGYTFGSGTRLTVV.

The table lists this clonotype with a count of one. This chain uses TRBV19 with TRBJ1-5; D gene uncertain. Germline V lookup: CDR1 LNHDA, CDR2 SQIVND (reference sequence). Trimming cost V 3 bases and J 1 base, with 13 bases left between them. The CDR3 runs 16 residues. The CDR3 sequence: CASSMEREGSNQPQHF. CDR3 in DNA: TGTGCCAGTAGTATGGAACGGGAAGGGAGCAATCAGCCCCAGCATTTT.

The count of this clonotype is one. The chain combines TRBV7-9 with TRBJ2-1, with 12 bases lining up with TRBD2. The CDR3 totals 15 residues. Trimming removed 5 bases from V and 6 bases from J; junction bases left unmatched: 5. Germline V gene data show CDR1 as SEHNR and CDR2 as FQNEAQ (reference sequence). The CDR3 nucleotides are TGTGCCAGCAGCCCTCGACTAGCGGGAGCCAATGAGCAGTTCTTC. Amino acid sequence: CASSPRLAGANEQFF. The full variable domain, completed using reference TRBV7-9 and TRBJ2-1, is DTGVSQNPRHKITKRGQNVTFRCDPISEHNRLYWYRQTLGQGPEFLTYFQNEAQLEKSRLLSDRFSAERPKGSFSTLEIQRTEQGDSAMYLCASSPRLAGANEQFFGPGTRLTVL.

The genes are TRBV7-3 and TRBJ2-1; tentative D call: TRBD1 (6 bases). The CDR3 contains 13 residues. Germline CDR1 reads SGHTA; CDR2 reads FQGTGA. The V and J ends lost 7 bases and 7 bases respectively, with 14 bases between them. The CDR3: CASTTGQGNEQFF. The CDR3 DNA sequence: TGTGCCAGCACCACCGGGCAGGGGAATGAGCAGTTCTTC.

The gene calls are TRBV7-9 and TRBJ2-1; D is unresolved. CDR1 is SEHNR, CDR2 FQNEAQ, per germline (reference sequence). The CDR3 is 14 amino acids. V lost 3 bases, J lost 2 bases, and 8 bases lay in between. CDR3 DNA sequence: TGTGCCAGCAGCTTTTCGTCGCCCTACAATGAGCAGTTCTTC. This translates into CASSFSSPYNEQFF. The whole variable domain, remainder taken from reference TRBV7-9 and TRBJ2-1, is DTGVSQNPRHKITKRGQNVTFRCDPISEHNRLYWYRQTLGQGPEFLTYFQNEAQLEKSRLLSDRFSAERPKGSFSTLEIQRTEQGDSAMYLCASSFSSPYNEQFFGPGTRLTVL.

The V and J genes are TRBV6-5 and TRBJ1-6; D perhaps matches TRBD1 (6 bases). V was cut by 2 bases and J by 9 bases, with 11 bases left in between. CDR1 and CDR2 (germline): MNHEY, SVGAGI. The CDR3 sequence is 14 residues long. CDR3: CASSYKQGTSPLHF. CDR3 nucleotides: TGTGCCAGCAGTTACAAACAGGGTACTTCACCCCTCCACTTT.

The chain joins TRBV7-9 to TRBJ1-3; D is perhaps TRBD1 (5 bases). CDR3 length: 15 amino acids. Germline values: CDR1 SEHNR, CDR2 FQNEAQ (reference sequence). V was trimmed by 1 base and J by 4 bases, leaving 11 bases between them. The CDR3 nucleotides read TGTGCCAGCAGCTTAGGTCAGGGTGCCGGAAACACCATATATTTT. Residues: CASSLGQGAGNTIYF.

The DNA for the CDR3 is TGTGCCAGCAGCGTAGTAGGGGATCCCTACGAGCAGTACTTC. It encodes CASSVVGDPYEQYF. The chain uses TRBV9 and TRBJ2-7; tentatively, D is TRBD1 (5 bases). The CDR3 runs 14 residues. Trimming took 0 bases from V and 2 from J, leaving 9 bases between them. CDR1 and CDR2 from the germline V gene are SGDLS and YYNGEE.

This clonotype occurred a few times. V usage is TRBV7-9 and J usage is TRBJ2-7, with D uncertain. The V end was cut by 1 base, the J end by 6 bases, with 7 bases between. Germline V CDR1 and CDR2: SEHNR, FQNEAQ (reference sequence). The CDR3 consists of 12 residues. The CDR3 is CASSLGASEQYF. CDR3 coding DNA: TGTGCCAGCAGCTTAGGAGCGAGCGAGCAGTACTTC.

This rearrangement joins TRBV24-1 to TRBJ2-1, with 9 bases identical to TRBD2. CDR1 KGHDR and CDR2 SFDVKD come from the germline V gene. There are 15 residues in the CDR3. V shed 9 bases, J shed 3 bases, and the junction held 8 bases outside the gene matches. The CDR3 reads CATGRPSGNYNEQFF. CDR3 DNA: TGTGCCACCGGAAGGCCTAGCGGGAACTACAATGAGCAGTTCTTC.

The chain uses TRBV15 and TRBJ2-6; maybe TRBD2 (6 bases). This CDR3 is built from 17 residues. Germline CDR1 LNHNV, CDR2 YYDKDF (reference sequence). Trimming cost V 5 bases and J 0 bases, with 14 bases left between them. The CDR3 DNA is TGTGCCACCAGCGGCGGGGTAGATACCTCTGGGGCCAACGTCCTGACTTTC. Its protein product is CATSGGVDTSGANVLTF.

V is TRBV10-3 and J is TRBJ1-6; D remains unclear. V was cut by 7 bases and J by 10 bases, with 14 bases left in between. The CDR3 covers 13 residues. Germline-derived CDR1 and CDR2 are ENHRY and SYGVKD. CDR3 sequence: CAINPGRGSPLHF. Here the CDR3 DNA reads TGTGCCATCAACCCTGGCAGAGGGTCACCCCTCCACTTT.

This clonotype was seen more than once but under ten times. V usage is TRBV18 and J usage is TRBJ2-5, with TRBD1 as a possible D gene (6 bases). The germline gives CDR1 KGHSH, CDR2 LQKENI. CDR3 length: 16 residues. V lost 3 bases to trimming and J lost 5 bases, with 19 bases between them. The DNA of the CDR3 is TGTGCCAGCTCACCGTTCTTACAGGGATTAAGGGAGACCCAGTACTTC. It yields the protein CASSPFLQGLRETQYF.